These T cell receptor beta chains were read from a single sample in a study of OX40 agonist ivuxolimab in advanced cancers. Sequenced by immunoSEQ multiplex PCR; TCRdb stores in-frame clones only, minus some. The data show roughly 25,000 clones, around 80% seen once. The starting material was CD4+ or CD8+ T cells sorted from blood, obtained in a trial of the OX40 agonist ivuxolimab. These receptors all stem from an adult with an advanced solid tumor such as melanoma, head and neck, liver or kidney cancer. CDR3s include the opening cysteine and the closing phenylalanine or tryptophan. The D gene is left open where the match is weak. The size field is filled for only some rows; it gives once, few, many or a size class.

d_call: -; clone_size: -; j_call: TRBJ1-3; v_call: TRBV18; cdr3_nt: TGTGCCAGCTCACCGGCAGGGCCTGGAAACACCATATATTTT; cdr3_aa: CASSPAGPGNTIYF
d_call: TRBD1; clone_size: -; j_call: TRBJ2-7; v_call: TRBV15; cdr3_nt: TGTGCCACCAGCAGAGAATCCGCAGGGGGCGACGAGCAGTACTTC; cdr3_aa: CATSRESAGGDEQYF
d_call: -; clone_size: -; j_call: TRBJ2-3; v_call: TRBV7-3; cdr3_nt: TGTGCCAGCAGCTTAACACCAGGCACAGATACGCAGTATTTT; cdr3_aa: CASSLTPGTDTQYF
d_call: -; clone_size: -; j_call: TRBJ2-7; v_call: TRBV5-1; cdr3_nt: TGCGCCAGCAGCCCCGGTTACTCCTACGAGCAGTACTTC; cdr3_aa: CASSPGYSYEQYF
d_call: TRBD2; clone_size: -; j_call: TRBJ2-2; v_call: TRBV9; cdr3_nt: TGTGCCAGCAGCGTAGGTAGCGGGTGGAACACCGGGGAGCTGTTTTTT; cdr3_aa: CASSVGSGWNTGELFF
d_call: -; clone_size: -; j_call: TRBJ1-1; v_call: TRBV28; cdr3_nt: TGTGCCAGCAGCCCAGGGAGGATGAGCACTGAAGCTTTCTTT; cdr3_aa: CASSPGRMSTEAFF
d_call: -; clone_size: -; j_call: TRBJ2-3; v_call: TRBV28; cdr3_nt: TGTGCCTCAGCCCCGCGGAGTCGAGATACGCAGTATTTT; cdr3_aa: CASAPRSRDTQYF
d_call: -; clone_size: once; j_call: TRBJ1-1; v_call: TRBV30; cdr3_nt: TGTGCCGCGCAACTCTGGAGTCTCGTGACGGGGCTACCTACTGAAGCTTTCTTT; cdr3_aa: CAAQLWSLVTGLPTEAFF
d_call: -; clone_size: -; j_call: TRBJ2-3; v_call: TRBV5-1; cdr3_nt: TGCGCCAGCAGCCCGGGGCCAGATACGCAGTATTTT; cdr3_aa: CASSPGPDTQYF
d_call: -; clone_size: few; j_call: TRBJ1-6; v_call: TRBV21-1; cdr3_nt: TGTGCCAGCAGTACAGGGCTGTATAATTCACCCCTCCACTTT; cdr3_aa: CASSTGLYNSPLHF
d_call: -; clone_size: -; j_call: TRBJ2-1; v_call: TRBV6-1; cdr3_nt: TGTGCCAGCCTTACTGGACGCGGGAACGATGAGCAGTTCTTC; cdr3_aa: CASLTGRGNDEQFF
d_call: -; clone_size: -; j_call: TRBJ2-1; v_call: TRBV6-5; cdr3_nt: TGTGCCAGCAGTTACGAGGCAGGGCGGTCCTACAATGAGCAGTTCTTC; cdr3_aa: CASSYEAGRSYNEQFF
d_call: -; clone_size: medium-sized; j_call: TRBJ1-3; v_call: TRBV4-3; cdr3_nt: TGCGCCAGCAGCCAAGAATGGAGAAACACCATATATTTT; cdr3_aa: CASSQEWRNTIYF
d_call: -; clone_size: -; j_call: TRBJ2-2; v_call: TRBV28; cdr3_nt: TGTGCCAGCAGCAGCGGACAGCCCACCGGGGAGCTGTTTTTT; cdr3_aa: CASSSGQPTGELFF
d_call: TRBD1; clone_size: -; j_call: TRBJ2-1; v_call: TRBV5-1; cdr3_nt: TGCGCCAGCAGCTTGATCGAGACAGGGGTTTACAATGAGCAGTTCTTC; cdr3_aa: CASSLIETGVYNEQFF
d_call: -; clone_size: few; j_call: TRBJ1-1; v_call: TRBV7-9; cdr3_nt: TGTGCCAGCAGCTTGGAGGGATGGCTGACTGAAGCTTTCTTT; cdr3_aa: CASSLEGWLTEAFF
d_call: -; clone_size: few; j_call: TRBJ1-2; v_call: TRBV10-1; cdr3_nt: TGCGCCAGCATTGGCGGGGGCTACACCTTC; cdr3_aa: CASIGGGYTF
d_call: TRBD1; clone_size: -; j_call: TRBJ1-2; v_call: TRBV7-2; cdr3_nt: TGTGCCAGCAGCTTAGGGGACAGGGGAGTACGGGGCTACACCTTC; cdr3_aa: CASSLGDRGVRGYTF
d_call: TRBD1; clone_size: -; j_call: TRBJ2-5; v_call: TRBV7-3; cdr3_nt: TGTGCCAGCAGCCCGCGGACAGGGGGCGGGGAGACCCAGTACTTC; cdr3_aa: CASSPRTGGGETQYF
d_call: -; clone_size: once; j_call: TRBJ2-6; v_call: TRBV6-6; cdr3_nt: TGTGCCAGCGTCGACAGACTCAGCTCTGGGGCCAACGTCCTGACTTTC; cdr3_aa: CASVDRLSSGANVLTF
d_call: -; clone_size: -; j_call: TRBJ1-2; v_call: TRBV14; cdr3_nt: TGTGCCAGCAGCTACGCGGGATCGGGCTACACCTTC; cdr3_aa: CASSYAGSGYTF
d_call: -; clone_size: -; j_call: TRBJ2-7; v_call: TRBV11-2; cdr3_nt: TGTGCCAGCCTCCAGGGGCTGTCTCTAAACGAGCAGTACTTC; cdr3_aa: CASLQGLSLNEQYF
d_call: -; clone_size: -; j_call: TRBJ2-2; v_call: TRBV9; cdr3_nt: TGTGCCAGCAGCGTAAGGCTAGGGGCCGGGGAGCTGTTTTTT; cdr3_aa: CASSVRLGAGELFF
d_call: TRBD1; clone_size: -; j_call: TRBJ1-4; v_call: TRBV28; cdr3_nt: TGTGCCAGCAGTCCCGCCGGGACAGGCGGAGTACTGTTTTTT; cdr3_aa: CASSPAGTGGVLFF
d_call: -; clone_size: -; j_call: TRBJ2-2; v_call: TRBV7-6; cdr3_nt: TGTGCCAGCAGCTTATACAGGGGAGGGACCGGGGAGCTGTTTTTT; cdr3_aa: CASSLYRGGTGELFF
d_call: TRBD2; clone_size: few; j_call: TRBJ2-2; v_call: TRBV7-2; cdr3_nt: TGTGCCAGCAGCTTAGGTCCAGCGGGGGGGCGCGGGGAGCTGTTTTTT; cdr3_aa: CASSLGPAGGRGELFF
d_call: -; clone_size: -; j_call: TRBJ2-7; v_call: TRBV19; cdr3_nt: TGTGCCAGTAGTGAACCATTCTACGAGCAGTACTTC; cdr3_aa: CASSEPFYEQYF